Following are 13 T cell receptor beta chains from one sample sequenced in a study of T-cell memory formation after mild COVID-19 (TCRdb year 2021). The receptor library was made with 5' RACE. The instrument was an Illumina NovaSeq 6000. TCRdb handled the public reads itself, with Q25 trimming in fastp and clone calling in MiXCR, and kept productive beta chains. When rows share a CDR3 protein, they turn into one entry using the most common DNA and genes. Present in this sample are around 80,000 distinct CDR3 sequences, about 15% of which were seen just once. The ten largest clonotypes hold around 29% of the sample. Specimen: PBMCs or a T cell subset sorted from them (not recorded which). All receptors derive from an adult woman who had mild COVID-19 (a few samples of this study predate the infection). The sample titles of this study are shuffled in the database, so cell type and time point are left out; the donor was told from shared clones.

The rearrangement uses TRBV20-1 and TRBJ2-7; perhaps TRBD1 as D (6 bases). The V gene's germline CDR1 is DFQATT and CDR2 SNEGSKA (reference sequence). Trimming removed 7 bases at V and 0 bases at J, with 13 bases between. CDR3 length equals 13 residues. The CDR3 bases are TGCAGTGTCGGGACAACGAGCTCCTACGAGCAGTACTTC. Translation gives CSVGTTSSYEQYF.

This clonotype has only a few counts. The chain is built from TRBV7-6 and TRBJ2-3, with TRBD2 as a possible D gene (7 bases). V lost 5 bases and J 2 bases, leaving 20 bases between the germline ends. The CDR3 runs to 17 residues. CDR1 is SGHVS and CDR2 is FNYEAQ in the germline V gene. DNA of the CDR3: TGTGCCAGCAGCCCCGCCCCGGCGGGGGCCTTCACAGATACGCAGTATTTT. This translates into CASSPAPAGAFTDTQYF.

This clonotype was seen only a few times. Written as DNA, the CDR3 is TGCGCCAGCAGCTTGGGAGAAGTCACTGAAGCTTTCTTT. It specifies CASSLGEVTEAFF. This chain connects TRBV5-1 to TRBJ1-1; D is unclear. With 0 bases removed from V and 4 bases from J, the gap between germline ends came to 7 bases. Germline V gives CDR1 SGHRS, CDR2 YFSETQ. This CDR3 has 13 amino acids.

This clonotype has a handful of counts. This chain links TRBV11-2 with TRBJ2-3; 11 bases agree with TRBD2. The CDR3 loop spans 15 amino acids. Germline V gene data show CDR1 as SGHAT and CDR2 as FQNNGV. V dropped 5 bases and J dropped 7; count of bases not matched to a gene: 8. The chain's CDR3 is CASSPASGRYNTQYF. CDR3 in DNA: TGTGCCAGCAGCCCCGCTAGCGGGAGGTATAATACGCAGTATTTT.

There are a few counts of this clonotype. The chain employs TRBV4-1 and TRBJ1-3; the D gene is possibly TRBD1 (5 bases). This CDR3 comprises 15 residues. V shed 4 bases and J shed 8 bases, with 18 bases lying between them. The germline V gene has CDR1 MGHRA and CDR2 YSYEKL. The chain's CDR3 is CASSPGRASPDTIYF. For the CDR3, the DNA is TGCGCCAGCAGCCCAGGGAGGGCCAGTCCCGACACCATATATTTT.

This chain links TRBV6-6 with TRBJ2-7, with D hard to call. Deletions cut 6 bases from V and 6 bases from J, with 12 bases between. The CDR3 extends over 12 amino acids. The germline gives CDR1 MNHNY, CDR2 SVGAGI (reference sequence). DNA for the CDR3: TGTGCCAGCAGCTCCGCCTATGGCGAGCAGTACTTC. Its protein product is CASSSAYGEQYF.

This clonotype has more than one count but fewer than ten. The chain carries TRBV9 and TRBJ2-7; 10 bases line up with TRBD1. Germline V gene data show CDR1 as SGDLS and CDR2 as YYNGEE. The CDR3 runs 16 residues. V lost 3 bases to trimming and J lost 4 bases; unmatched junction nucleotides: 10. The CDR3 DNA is TGTGCCAGCAGCGAAAGAACCGGGACAGGGGTGTACGAGCAGTACTTC. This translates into CASSERTGTGVYEQYF.

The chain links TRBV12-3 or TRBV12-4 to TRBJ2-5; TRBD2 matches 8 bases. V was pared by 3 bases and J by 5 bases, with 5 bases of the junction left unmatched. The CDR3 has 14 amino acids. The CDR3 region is CASSFSGGGETQYF. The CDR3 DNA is TGTGCCAGCAGTTTCAGCGGGGGCGGGGAGACCCAGTACTTC.

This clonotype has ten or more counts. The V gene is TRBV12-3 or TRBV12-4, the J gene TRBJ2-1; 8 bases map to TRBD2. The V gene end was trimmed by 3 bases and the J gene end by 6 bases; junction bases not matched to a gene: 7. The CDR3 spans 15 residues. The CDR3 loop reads CASSFSGNLGNEQFF. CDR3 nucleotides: TGTGCCAGCAGTTTTAGCGGGAACCTCGGCAATGAGCAGTTCTTC.

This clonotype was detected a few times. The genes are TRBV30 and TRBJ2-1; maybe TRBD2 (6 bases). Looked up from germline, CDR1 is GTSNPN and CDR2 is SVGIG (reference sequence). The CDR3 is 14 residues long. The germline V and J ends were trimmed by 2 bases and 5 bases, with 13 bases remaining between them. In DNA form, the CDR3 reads TGTGCCTGGAGTTCTGGTAGCGGAGACAATGAGCAGTTCTTC. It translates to CAWSSGSGDNEQFF.

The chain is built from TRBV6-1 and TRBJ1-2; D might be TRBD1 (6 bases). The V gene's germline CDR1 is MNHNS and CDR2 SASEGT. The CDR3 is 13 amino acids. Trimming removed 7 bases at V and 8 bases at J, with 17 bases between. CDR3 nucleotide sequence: TGTGCCAGCACCTTGCTTAACAGGGACGGCTACACCTTC. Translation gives CASTLLNRDGYTF.

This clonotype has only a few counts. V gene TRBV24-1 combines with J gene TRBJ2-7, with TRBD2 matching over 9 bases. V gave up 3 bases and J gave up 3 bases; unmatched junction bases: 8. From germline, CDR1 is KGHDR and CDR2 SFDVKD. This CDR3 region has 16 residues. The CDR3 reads CATSDHQRGEVYEQYF. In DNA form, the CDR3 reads TGTGCCACCAGTGATCACCAGCGGGGGGAGGTCTACGAGCAGTACTTC.

The CDR3, as DNA: TGCAGTGCCCCTAGTCCGGTATTTCAGGGGACGGGGAGCACTGAAGCTTTCTTT. It translates to CSAPSPVFQGTGSTEAFF. The chain uses TRBV20-1 and TRBJ1-1; D perhaps matches TRBD1 (6 bases). With 6 bases removed from V and 4 bases from J, the gap between germline ends came to 30 bases. Germline CDR1 is DFQATT and CDR2 is SNEGSKA (reference sequence). The CDR3 runs 18 residues.